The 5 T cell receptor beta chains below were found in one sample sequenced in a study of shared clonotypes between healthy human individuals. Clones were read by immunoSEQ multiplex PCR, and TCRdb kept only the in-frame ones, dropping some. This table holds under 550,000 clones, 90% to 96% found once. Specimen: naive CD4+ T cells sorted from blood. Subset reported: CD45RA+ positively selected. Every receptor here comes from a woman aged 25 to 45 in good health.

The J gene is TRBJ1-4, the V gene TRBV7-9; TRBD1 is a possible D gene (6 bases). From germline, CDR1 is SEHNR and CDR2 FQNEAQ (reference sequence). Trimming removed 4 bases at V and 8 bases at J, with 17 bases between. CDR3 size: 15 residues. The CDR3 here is CASSSPTGSKEKLFF. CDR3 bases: TGTGCCAGCAGCTCGCCCACAGGGAGTAAGGAAAAACTGTTTTTT.

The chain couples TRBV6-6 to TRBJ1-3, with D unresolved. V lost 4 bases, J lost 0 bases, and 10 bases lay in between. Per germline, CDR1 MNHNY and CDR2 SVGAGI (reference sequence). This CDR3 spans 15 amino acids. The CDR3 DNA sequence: TGTGCCAGCAGTTCCGGACTTAGCTCTGGAAACACCATATATTTT. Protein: CASSSGLSSGNTIYF.

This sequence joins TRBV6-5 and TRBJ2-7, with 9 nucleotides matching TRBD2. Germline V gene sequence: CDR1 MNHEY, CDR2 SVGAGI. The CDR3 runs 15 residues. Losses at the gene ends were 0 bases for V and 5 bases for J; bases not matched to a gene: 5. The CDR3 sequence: CASSYSILAGDEQYF. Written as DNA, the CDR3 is TGTGCCAGCAGTTACTCGATATTAGCGGGGGACGAGCAGTACTTC.

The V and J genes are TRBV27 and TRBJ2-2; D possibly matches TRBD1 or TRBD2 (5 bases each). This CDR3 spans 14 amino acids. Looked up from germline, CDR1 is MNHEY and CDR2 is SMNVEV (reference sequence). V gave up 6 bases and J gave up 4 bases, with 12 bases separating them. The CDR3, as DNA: TGTGCCAGCAGCAACGGGGACCTCACCGGGGAGCTGTTTTTT. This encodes CASSNGDLTGELFF.

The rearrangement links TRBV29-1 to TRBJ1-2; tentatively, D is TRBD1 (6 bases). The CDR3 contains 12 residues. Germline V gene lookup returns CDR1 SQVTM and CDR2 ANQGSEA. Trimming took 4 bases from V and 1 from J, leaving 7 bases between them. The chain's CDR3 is CSVGTDNYGYTF. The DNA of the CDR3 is TGCAGCGTTGGGACAGATAACTATGGCTACACCTTC.